The entry below gives a single T cell receptor beta chain sequence along with its context. The record originates from a study of blood T cell repertoires in COVID-19. Study-level background: The study drew acute and convalescent COVID-19 samples from the United States, Italy and Spain.

This CDR3 contains 15 residues. The germline gives CDR1 SGHRS, CDR2 YFSETQ. The V segment lost 4 bases and the J segment 6 bases; nucleotides outside the gene matches: 10. Measured with immunoSEQ multiplex PCR; TCRdb has only the in-frame clones, and not every one. The sample holds about 210,000 clones, more than 75% seen once. The sample taken for sequencing was peripheral blood. This sequence originates from a woman aged 40-49 years with acute or convalescent COVID-19. The J gene is TRBJ1-2, the V gene TRBV5-1, with 9 bases lining up with TRBD1. CDR3 DNA: TGCGCCAGCAGCGCCATCTCCTACAGGGGGCATGGCTACACCTTC. It yields the protein CASSAISYRGHGYTF.